Listed below are T cell receptor beta chains from one sample, sequenced in a study of T cell repertoires in cytomegalovirus infection. TCRdb reanalysed the reads using MiXCR and keeps one entry per CDR3 protein. Counted here are fewer than 300,000 distinct CDR3 sequences, about 26% occurring once; the ten biggest clones make up around 13%. Sequencing was done on a sample of PBMCs. These receptors were taken from a human donor in good health (CMV status not recorded). Some clones in this sample may be carry-over from other donors' samples. The CDR3 runs from the conserved cysteine through the conserved F or W. The D gene is left open where the match is weak. Expanded clones get a size class; other rows say once, few or many, or leave the size out.

clone_size,j_call,d_call,v_call,cdr3_nt,cdr3_aa
many,TRBJ1-6,-,TRBV7-2,TGTGCCAGCAGACCCTGGGGGGTTGATTCACCCCTCCACTTT,CASRPWGVDSPLHF
-,TRBJ2-4,-,TRBV15,TGTGCCACCAGCAGAGATTCAAAGGCAGGGATGGACATTCAGTACTTC,CATSRDSKAGMDIQYF
many,TRBJ2-1,TRBD2,TRBV6-2/TRBV6-3,TGTGCCAGCAAAGAGGACGCAGGGAGGGTCTACAATGAGCAGTTCTTC,CASKEDAGRVYNEQFF
many,TRBJ1-1,-,TRBV7-6,TGTGCCAGCAGCCCGATCGGATCGACTGAAGCTTTCTTT,CASSPIGSTEAFF
many,TRBJ2-7,-,TRBV7-2,TGTGCCAGCAGCCCCCGGGCCCTAATAACCTACGAGCAGTACTTC,CASSPRALITYEQYF
-,TRBJ2-7,TRBD1,TRBV20-1,TGCAGTGCTAGAGAAGGGGGACAGGGTTACGAGCAGTACTTC,CSAREGGQGYEQYF
-,TRBJ1-1,-,TRBV20-1,TGCAGTCAAAAGGCCATGAACACTGAAGCTTTCTTT,CSQKAMNTEAFF
-,TRBJ1-2,-,TRBV29-1,TGCAGCGTCGAGATACAGGGAACGCAAGGCTACACCTTC,CSVEIQGTQGYTF
many,TRBJ2-7,-,TRBV7-2,TGTGCCAGCAGCTTGGATGCCCGGGAGCAGTACTTC,CASSLDAREQYF
-,TRBJ1-5,-,TRBV2,TGTGCCAACAGTCCCCTCGGGGGGAATCAGCCCCAGCATTTT,CANSPLGGNQPQHF
-,TRBJ1-5,-,TRBV27,TGTGCCAGCGCCCCCCCAGGGAGGGGAAATCAGCCCCAGCATTTT,CASAPPGRGNQPQHF
-,TRBJ2-2,-,TRBV12-3/TRBV12-4,TGTGCCAGCAGTTTGCCAGTCGGGGAGCTGTTTTTT,CASSLPVGELFF
-,TRBJ2-4,TRBD1,TRBV28,TGTGCCAGCGGGACAGGCCGAGTAGCCAAAAACATTCAGTACTTC,CASGTGRVAKNIQYF
few,TRBJ1-2,-,TRBV18,TGTGCCAGCTCACCAAGTCAGACCGGGAATGGCTACACCTTC,CASSPSQTGNGYTF
many,TRBJ1-2,TRBD1,TRBV7-2,TGTGCCAGCAGCTTAGCGCGGACAGGGGAAGGCTACACCTTC,CASSLARTGEGYTF
-,TRBJ1-1,TRBD1,TRBV19,TGTGCCAGCTTAAGGGGACAGGGGTACACTGAAGCTTTCTTT,CASLRGQGYTEAFF
few,TRBJ2-2,TRBD1,TRBV11-2,TGTGCCAGCAGCCGCGACAGGGTTGTCACCGGGGAGCTGTTTTTT,CASSRDRVVTGELFF
many,TRBJ1-1,-,TRBV6-1,TGTGCCAGCAGTTACCAGGCTCACACTGAAGCTTTCTTT,CASSYQAHTEAFF
-,TRBJ1-5,-,TRBV19,TGTGCCAGTAACCTTCTTGGTAGATTTAGAAGCAATCAGCCCCAGCATTTT,CASNLLGRFRSNQPQHF
-,TRBJ1-5,-,TRBV20-1,TGCAGTGCTAGAGTAGAAGGGGTCCAGCATTTT,CSARVEGVQHF
few,TRBJ2-2,-,TRBV4-3,TGCGCCAGCAGCCAAGATCGGGAAGCCGGGGAGCTGTTTTTT,CASSQDREAGELFF
few,TRBJ1-1,-,TRBV7-9,TGTGCCAGCAGCCCCGACAGCACTGAAGCTTTCTTT,CASSPDSTEAFF
many,TRBJ1-2,-,TRBV7-2,TGTGCCAGCAGCTTATCGAGTGTGGATGGCTACACCTTC,CASSLSSVDGYTF
many,TRBJ1-2,-,TRBV7-6,TGTGCCAGCAGCTTAGAGGTGGACGGTGGCTACACCTTC,CASSLEVDGGYTF
many,TRBJ2-3,-,TRBV7-8,TGTGCCAGCACCGACGGCGCTAGCACAGATACGCAGTATTTT,CASTDGASTDTQYF
-,TRBJ1-4,TRBD1,TRBV28,TGTGCCAGCAGAACAGGGGGCGCGGGTGAAAAACTGTTTTTT,CASRTGGAGEKLFF
-,TRBJ2-5,-,TRBV11-2,TGTGCCAGCAGCTCCACAGATTGGGAGACCCAGTACTTC,CASSSTDWETQYF
few,TRBJ1-2,-,TRBV12-3/TRBV12-4,TGTGCCAGCAGTATAACAGGGAACTATGGCTACACCTTC,CASSITGNYGYTF
-,TRBJ1-4,-,TRBV7-6,TGTGCCAGCAGTACAGGGTTGCGGGAAAAACTGTTTTTT,CASSTGLREKLFF
-,TRBJ1-2,-,TRBV20-1,TGCAGTGCTAGAGCTATGGTAGTCTATGGCTACACCTTC,CSARAMVVYGYTF
-,TRBJ2-7,-,TRBV7-9,TGTGCCAGCAGCCCCATGGGTGTATACGAGCAGTACTTC,CASSPMGVYEQYF
-,TRBJ1-1,TRBD1,TRBV28,TGTGCCAGCAGTTCAGGACAGGGTCACACTGAAGCTTTCTTT,CASSSGQGHTEAFF
-,TRBJ1-5,-,TRBV29-1,TGCAGCGTTGGGCAGGTAGATCAGCCCCAGCATTTT,CSVGQVDQPQHF
few,TRBJ2-3,TRBD2,TRBV12-3/TRBV12-4,TGTGCCAGCAGGCGCCTAGCGGGACCCACAGATACGCAGTATTTT,CASRRLAGPTDTQYF
many,TRBJ1-1,-,TRBV6-1,TGTGCCGGACGCATGGACACTGAAGCTTTCTTT,CAGRMDTEAFF
-,TRBJ1-2,-,TRBV2,TGTGCCAGCAGTGAAGAGGAGGGGAGCTATGGCTACACCTTC,CASSEEEGSYGYTF
-,TRBJ2-1,TRBD2,TRBV3-1,TGTGCCAGCAGCCTCACGGGACTAGGAAATGAGCAGTTCTTC,CASSLTGLGNEQFF
-,TRBJ2-3,TRBD1,TRBV5-4,TGTGCCAGCAGCCCCGGACAGGGCTCAGATACGCAGTATTTT,CASSPGQGSDTQYF
many,TRBJ1-3,-,TRBV7-2,TGTGCCAGCAGCTTAGCGGTGGGAAACACCATATATTTT,CASSLAVGNTIYF
-,TRBJ2-7,-,TRBV6-2/TRBV6-3,TGTGCCAGCAGTTACGCCGGGACACTATACGAGCAGTACTTC,CASSYAGTLYEQYF
many,TRBJ2-7,-,TRBV11-2,TGTGCCAGCAGCTCCCTGCACAGTATCTTTTTCTACGAGCAGTACTTC,CASSSLHSIFFYEQYF
few,TRBJ1-4,TRBD1,TRBV27,TGTGCCAGCAGTTTCTTGGGACAGGGAGGGGAAAAACTGTTTTTT,CASSFLGQGGEKLFF
few,TRBJ1-4,-,TRBV5-4,TGTGCCAGCAGCTTTTGGGGCGCAGGGGAAAAACTGTTTTTT,CASSFWGAGEKLFF
few,TRBJ1-1,-,TRBV10-3,TGTGCCGCAAGCGGGGCGAACACTGAAGCTTTCTTT,CAASGANTEAFF
many,TRBJ1-2,TRBD1,TRBV10-3,TGTGCCATCACTCCCTTTACCGGGACAGGGGTGACTGGGGGCTACACCTTC,CAITPFTGTGVTGGYTF
few,TRBJ1-6,-,TRBV4-1,TGCGCCAGCAGCCAAGAGCCGAACTATAATTCACCCCTCCACTTT,CASSQEPNYNSPLHF
-,TRBJ1-1,TRBD1,TRBV19,TGTGCCACCCTCGACAGGGGGGCCCACGTTGCTGAAGCTTTCTTT,CATLDRGAHVAEAFF
few,TRBJ1-1,-,TRBV5-4,TGTGCCAGCAGCTTGGTCATAGGGGCAGGGAACACTGAAGCTTTCTTT,CASSLVIGAGNTEAFF
-,TRBJ2-3,TRBD1,TRBV20-1,TGCAGTGGTGGCAGGGGGCTGACAGATACGCAGTATTTT,CSGGRGLTDTQYF
-,TRBJ2-7,TRBD2,TRBV7-6,TGTGCCAGCAGCTTAGCGGGGGGGACGAACGAGCAGTACTTC,CASSLAGGTNEQYF
-,TRBJ1-1,TRBD1,TRBV19,TGTGCCAGTAGTCTCCGGACAGGAGGGGTGCAGGCTGAAGCTTTCTTT,CASSLRTGGVQAEAFF
many,TRBJ1-1,-,TRBV7-2,TGTGCCAGCAGCACACGGGGCGGGGGCGCAGGGACTGAAGCTTTCTTT,CASSTRGGGAGTEAFF
many,TRBJ2-7,TRBD1,TRBV7-2,TGTGCCAGCAGCCTGGGACAGATTACCTACGAGCAGTACTTC,CASSLGQITYEQYF
many,TRBJ2-7,TRBD2,TRBV7-6,TGTGCCAGCAGCTTCCGGGGGGGCGAGCAGTACTTC,CASSFRGGEQYF
-,TRBJ2-7,-,TRBV3-1,TGTGCCAGCAGCCGAGGTCACGAGCAGTACTTC,CASSRGHEQYF
-,TRBJ2-1,TRBD2,TRBV7-9,TGTGCCAGCAGCCCAGCGGGACTAGCGGGCGATGAGCAGTTCTTC,CASSPAGLAGDEQFF
-,TRBJ2-3,TRBD2,TRBV29-1,TGCAGCGTTTACGGGACTAGCGGGAGCCCAGATACGCAGTATTTT,CSVYGTSGSPDTQYF
many,TRBJ1-3,-,TRBV7-2,TGTGCCAGCAGCTTATCCCTCTACTCTGGAAACACCATATATTTT,CASSLSLYSGNTIYF
few,TRBJ1-5,TRBD1,TRBV7-2,TGTGCCAGCAGCAAAGACAGGGTCAATCAGCCCCAGCATTTT,CASSKDRVNQPQHF
few,TRBJ2-3,-,TRBV6-5,TGTGCCAGCAGTTATGACCTCCCACGGGCAGATACGCAGTATTTT,CASSYDLPRADTQYF